This entry describes one TCR beta chain. The data originate from a study of cytomegalovirus exposure and HLA in healthy donors. This CDR3 is 13 amino acids long. Trimming took 5 bases from V and 5 from J, leaving 12 bases between them. Germline CDR1 and CDR2: SGHNT and YENEEA. Data came from immunoSEQ multiplex PCR; TCRdb stores just in-frame clones and leaves some out. The sample has 190,000 or so clones; 80% to 85% are singletons. This receptor was taken from a woman under 30 in good health and CMV-seropositive. The sequencing sample was made of PBMCs. The V gene is TRBV11-3, the J gene TRBJ2-5, with a possible D match to TRBD2 (5 bases). The CDR3 DNA is TGTGCCAGCAGCCGAGGGTCTGGGGAGACCCAGTACTTC. It translates to CASSRGSGETQYF.